These T cell receptor beta chains were read from a single sample in a study of blood T cell repertoires in COVID-19. This table comes from immunoSEQ multiplex PCR, and its TCRdb copy is limited to in-frame clones, with some not included. The sample holds some 70,000 clones, under 85% seen once. What was sequenced was peripheral blood. These receptors all come from a woman between 45 and 65 years old with acute or convalescent COVID-19. CDR3s include the opening cysteine and the closing phenylalanine or tryptophan. The D gene is left open where the match is weak. Only some rows state a clone size, as once, few, many or a class for expanded clones.

>NA|TRBJ2-7|TRBV27|few
CASSLLSLERIYEQYF
TGTGCCAGCAGTTTACTTAGCTTGGAGAGAATCTACGAGCAGTACTTC
>NA|TRBJ2-1|TRBV5-4|NA
CASSSTGLGANEQFF
TGTGCCAGCAGCTCGACAGGCCTAGGGGCCAATGAGCAGTTCTTC
>NA|TRBJ1-1|TRBV7-2|NA
CASSSNRVKAFF
TGTGCCAGCAGCTCCAACAGGGTTAAAGCTTTCTTT
>NA|TRBJ1-5|TRBV19|few
CASSREGLGNQPQHF
TGTGCCAGTTCCAGGGAAGGGTTGGGCAATCAGCCCCAGCATTTT
>TRBD2|TRBJ2-5|TRBV7-2|NA
CASSLVIGTTAETQYF
TGTGCCAGCAGCTTAGTCATAGGGACTACAGCGGAGACCCAGTACTTC
>NA|TRBJ2-3|TRBV30|NA
CAWTPPASSTDTQYF
TGTGCCTGGACCCCCCCCGCGTCTAGCACAGATACGCAGTATTTT
>NA|TRBJ1-1|TRBV6-4|once
CASSADSTWGTEAFF
TGTGCCAGCAGTGCAGACAGTACTTGGGGCACTGAAGCTTTCTTT
>NA|TRBJ2-5|TRBV9|few
CASSVDGSGQETQYF
TGTGCCAGCAGCGTAGATGGTAGCGGCCAAGAGACCCAGTACTTC
>NA|TRBJ2-1|TRBV4-3|NA
CASSLITTISYNEQFF
TGCGCCAGCAGCCTAATCACGACAATCTCCTACAATGAGCAGTTCTTC
>TRBD2|TRBJ2-3|TRBV27|few
CASSLYGGSWQDTQYF
TGTGCCAGCAGTTTATATGGCGGGAGTTGGCAAGATACGCAGTATTTT
>TRBD2|TRBJ2-5|TRBV28|NA
CASSIPLGLADQETQYF
TGTGCCAGCAGCATACCCCTGGGGCTAGCGGATCAAGAGACCCAGTACTTC
>TRBD2|TRBJ2-3|TRBV24-1|NA
CATSDYTSGRTDTQYF
TGTGCCACCAGTGACTATACTAGCGGACGCACAGATACGCAGTATTTT
>TRBD2|TRBJ2-7|TRBV28|many
CASSLGERGVRREQYF
TGTGCCAGCAGTTTAGGGGAGCGGGGGGTCCGGAGAGAGCAGTACTTC
>TRBD1|TRBJ1-1|TRBV15|NA
CATSTIPGQGLNTEAFF
TGTGCCACCAGCACCATACCGGGACAGGGTTTGAACACTGAAGCTTTCTTT
>TRBD2|TRBJ2-1|TRBV27|NA
CASRGLAGGSVVSQFF
TGTGCCAGCAGGGGACTAGCGGGAGGATCAGTTGTATCGCAGTTCTTC
>NA|TRBJ1-1|TRBV29-1|NA
CSVEESGARREAFF
TGCAGCGTTGAAGAATCGGGTGCGAGGCGCGAAGCTTTCTTT
>TRBD2|TRBJ2-3|TRBV2|NA
CASSYSGGGTDTQYF
TGTGCCAGCAGTTATAGCGGGGGGGGAACAGATACGCAGTATTTT
>NA|TRBJ2-7|TRBV6-5|once
CASSSAILGTYEQYF
TGTGCCAGCAGTTCAGCGATATTAGGCACCTACGAGCAGTACTTC
>NA|TRBJ2-1|TRBV18|NA
CASSPPAVYNEQFF
TGTGCCAGCTCACCACCGGCGGTTTACAATGAGCAGTTCTTC
>TRBD2|TRBJ2-7|TRBV19|NA
CASSTTSGGAYEQYF
TGTGCCAGTAGTACAACTAGCGGGGGGGCCTACGAGCAGTACTTC
>NA|TRBJ1-6|TRBV19|NA
CASSIMPPSSYNSPLHF
TGTGCCAGTAGTATAATGCCGCCGAGCTCCTATAATTCACCCCTCCACTTT
>TRBD2|TRBJ2-1|TRBV5-4|NA
CASSVRDSGGNEQFF
TGTGCCAGCAGCGTCCGGGACTCCGGGGGGAATGAGCAGTTCTTC
>NA|TRBJ1-4|TRBV28|NA
CASSLQVYEKLFF
TGTGCCAGCAGTTTACAGGTGTACGAAAAACTGTTTTTT
>NA|TRBJ1-1|TRBV5-6|few
CASSLDQYTEAFF
TGTGCCAGCAGCTTGGACCAGTACACTGAAGCTTTCTTT
>NA|TRBJ2-5|TRBV9|NA
CASSDGIMQETQYF
TGTGCCAGCAGCGACGGGATAATGCAAGAGACCCAGTACTTC
>NA|TRBJ2-3|TRBV29-1|NA
CSVGTGSTVTDTQYF
TGCAGCGTTGGGACGGGGTCAACAGTCACAGATACGCAGTATTTT
>TRBD1|TRBJ2-1|TRBV11-2|NA
CASSPGTGVFNEQFF
TGTGCCAGCAGCCCCGGGACAGGGGTATTCAATGAGCAGTTCTTC
>NA|TRBJ2-7|TRBV5-1|NA
CASSLAQGGEQYF
TGCGCCAGCAGCTTGGCACAGGGCGGCGAGCAGTACTTC
>NA|TRBJ2-7|TRBV6-6|NA
CASSQDSYEQYF
TGTGCCAGCAGCCAGGACAGCTACGAGCAGTACTTC
>NA|TRBJ2-1|TRBV7-2|NA
CASSGASYNEQFF
TGTGCCAGCAGCGGGGCGTCTTACAATGAGCAGTTCTTC
>TRBD2|TRBJ2-5|TRBV19|NA
CASSSFSGRDYQETQYF
TGTGCCAGTAGTTCTTTTAGCGGGAGGGATTACCAAGAGACCCAGTACTTC
>NA|TRBJ1-5|TRBV3-1/TRBV3-2|NA
CASSQDAAQPQHF
TGTGCCAGCAGCCAAGATGCGGCTCAGCCCCAGCATTTT
>NA|TRBJ2-5|TRBV3-1/TRBV3-2|few
CASSHEETQYF
TGTGCCAGCAGCCACGAAGAGACCCAGTACTTC
>NA|TRBJ1-2|TRBV15|NA
CATSRDPLESYGYTF
TGTGCCACCAGCAGAGATCCACTCGAGTCATATGGCTACACCTTC
>NA|TRBJ1-5|TRBV2|NA
CASSEEEEYSNQPQHF
TGTGCCAGCAGTGAAGAAGAGGAGTATAGCAATCAGCCCCAGCATTTT
>TRBD1|TRBJ1-6|TRBV30|once
CAWSVRTGMDSPLHF
TGTGCCTGGAGTGTACGGACAGGGATGGATTCACCCCTCCACTTT
>NA|TRBJ1-1|TRBV2|NA
CASSPLGGDTEAFF
TGTGCCAGCAGCCCCCTGGGAGGTGACACTGAAGCTTTCTTT
>TRBD2|TRBJ2-5|TRBV5-4|NA
CASSRTSEYQETQYF
TGTGCCAGCAGCCGGACTAGCGAGTACCAAGAGACCCAGTACTTC
>NA|TRBJ1-6|TRBV6-2/TRBV6-3|few
CASSAGSNSSPLHF
TGTGCCAGCAGTGCGGGCAGCAACAGTTCACCCCTCCACTTT
>NA|TRBJ2-3|TRBV29-1|many
CSVDWSSADTQYF
TGCAGCGTTGATTGGTCTAGCGCAGATACGCAGTATTTT
>TRBD1|TRBJ2-1|TRBV15|NA
CATSRYRGPSNEQFF
TGTGCCACCAGCAGATACAGGGGCCCTTCCAATGAGCAGTTCTTC